Shown below are 16 T cell receptor beta chains from a single sample sequenced in a study of shared clonotypes between healthy human individuals. Produced via immunoSEQ multiplex PCR; TCRdb's table is partial and in-frame only. The sample has some 2,500,000 clones, under 95% seen once. Sequenced sample: naive CD4+ T cells from PBMCs. Subset reported: CD45RA+ positively selected. These receptors all stem from a young man in good health. Some clones in this sample may be carry-over from other donors' samples.

The CDR3 DNA follows: TGCGCCAGCACCCCCGGGACAGGGGTAGATACGCAGTATTTT. This codes for CASTPGTGVDTQYF. The chain joins TRBV5-1 to TRBJ2-3; TRBD1 agrees at 10 bases. The V gene's germline CDR1 is SGHRS and CDR2 YFSETQ. The CDR3 consists of 14 residues. Trimming at V came to 6 bases and at J to 5 bases, leaving 6 bases not matched to a gene.

This clone was counted a few times. V gene TRBV5-1 combines with J gene TRBJ1-1; D uncertain. The germline CDR1 and CDR2 sequences are SGHRS and YFSETQ. This CDR3 has 13 residues. V lost 1 base, J lost 3 bases, and 7 bases lay in between. DNA for the CDR3: TGCGCCAGCAGCTTGCACGGGGACACTGAAGCTTTCTTT. The encoded protein is CASSLHGDTEAFF.

V usage is TRBV27 and J usage is TRBJ2-4; D is unresolved. Trimming stripped 5 bases from V and 0 bases from J, with 11 bases between. The length of the CDR3 is 15 residues. CDR1 MNHEY and CDR2 SMNVEV come from the germline V gene (reference sequence). CDR3 DNA sequence: TGTGCCAGCAGTACACAGCAACTAGCCAAAAACATTCAGTACTTC. This sequence encodes CASSTQQLAKNIQYF.

This clone was observed once. At the DNA level, this CDR3 is encoded by other sequences in the same sample as well. V and J are TRBV30 and TRBJ1-1; no reliable D call. CDR1 GTSNPN and CDR2 SVGIG come from the germline V gene (reference sequence). This CDR3 comprises 13 residues. V was cut by 1 base and J by 1 base, with 7 bases left in between. The CDR3 nucleotides are TGTGCCTGGAGTGAGGACCGGAACACTGAAGCTTTCTTT. Translation gives CAWSEDRNTEAFF.

The chain carries TRBV7-9 and TRBJ1-2, with 9 positions matching TRBD1. CDR1 and CDR2 (germline): SEHNR, FQNEAQ (reference sequence). The CDR3 loop spans 16 amino acids. Trimming cost V 5 bases and J 5 bases; bases outside gene matches: 12. The CDR3, as DNA: TGTGCCAGCAGCCCGAACCGGGACAGGGATTCTTATGGCTACACCTTC. This codes for CASSPNRDRDSYGYTF.

This rearrangement joins TRBV9 to TRBJ2-3; D is uncertain. This CDR3 is 15 amino acids long. CDR1 is SGDLS, CDR2 YYNGEE, per germline. Trimming took 4 bases from V and 0 from J, leaving 12 bases between them. In DNA, the CDR3 is TGTGCCAGCAGCACAGAAATTTCTAGCACAGATACGCAGTATTTT. Translating gives CASSTEISSTDTQYF.

The chain is built from TRBV21-1 and TRBJ2-3; the table's D gene call, TRBD1, was not cross checked with the DNA. TRBV21-1 is marked as a pseudogene. The CDR3 has 15 residues. CDR3 sequence reads: CASSTGTGGSDTQYF. The CDR3 nucleotides read TGTGCCAGCAGCACCGGGACAGGGGGCTCAGATACGCAGTATTTT.

The chain couples TRBV30 to TRBJ1-5; unclear D gene. V gave up 0 bases and J gave up 4 bases, with 16 bases separating them. This CDR3 comprises 16 residues. The germline V gene encodes CDR1 GTSNPN and CDR2 SVGIG (reference sequence). CDR3 region: CAWSVNPPGKNQPQHF. The CDR3 DNA reads as TGTGCCTGGAGTGTAAACCCCCCGGGGAAGAATCAGCCCCAGCATTTT.

The chain carries TRBV28 and TRBJ2-7; D is unclear. The CDR3 contains 15 residues. V lost 2 bases and J lost 0, with 11 bases in between. CDR1 and CDR2 from the germline V gene are MDHEN and SYDVKM. The DNA for the CDR3 is TGTGCCAGCAGTTTAGAAGGGATTAGCTCCTACGAGCAGTACTTC. This translates into CASSLEGISSYEQYF. Variable domain in full (rest from reference TRBV28 and TRBJ2-7): DVKVTQSSRYLVKRTGEKVFLECVQDMDHENMFWYRQDPGLGLRLIYFSYDVKMKEKGDIPEGYSVSREKKERFSLILESASTNQTSMYLCASSLEGISSYEQYFGPGTRLTVT.

The chain uses TRBV27 and TRBJ2-7, with 14 bases identical to TRBD2. Germline CDR1 and CDR2: MNHEY and SMNVEV (reference sequence). Germline trimming cut 4 bases from V and 6 bases from J; bases unmatched to any gene: 5. CDR3 length equals 15 residues. The CDR3 loop is CASSSRTSGRIEQYF. DNA of the CDR3: TGTGCCAGCAGTTCCCGGACTAGCGGGAGGATCGAGCAGTACTTC.

CDR3 protein: CASSPMVGANVLTF. CDR3 nucleotide sequence: TGTGCCAGCTCCCCCATGGTGGGGGCCAACGTCCTGACTTTC. This chain joins TRBV6-6 and TRBJ2-6; unclear D gene. The V and J ends lost 8 bases and 4 bases respectively, with 12 bases between them. From germline, CDR1 is MNHNY and CDR2 SVGAGI (reference sequence). CDR3 length equals 14 residues.

The V gene is TRBV9, the J gene TRBJ2-7; tentatively, D is TRBD1 or TRBD2 (5 bases each). There are 16 residues in the CDR3. Germline CDR1 SGDLS, CDR2 YYNGEE. V lost 4 bases to trimming and J lost 0 bases, with 17 bases between them. The CDR3 bases are TGTGCCAGCAGCAAAAAGGGGCGGGCAGACTCCTACGAGCAGTACTTC. This sequence encodes CASSKKGRADSYEQYF. Based on the CDR3 plus reference TRBV9 and TRBJ2-7, the full variable domain is DSGVTQTPKHLITATGQRVTLRCSPRSGDLSVYWYQQSLDQGLQFLIQYYNGEERAKGNILERFSAQQFPDLHSELNLSSLELGDSALYFCASSKKGRADSYEQYFGPGTRLTVT.

The J gene is TRBJ1-2, the V gene TRBV4-3; 12 bases agree with TRBD1. Germline V CDR1 and CDR2: LGHNA, YSLEER. The CDR3 has 18 residues. V gave up 1 base and J gave up 4 bases; unmatched junction bases: 10. CDR3 sequence (DNA): TGCGCCAGCAGCCAAGGGTTGGGGACAGGGGGCGCCGTCTATGGCTACACCTTC. This encodes CASSQGLGTGGAVYGYTF.

The chain combines TRBV9 with TRBJ2-7; D call uncertain. The V and J ends lost 4 bases and 2 bases respectively, with 10 bases between them. The CDR3 is 13 amino acids. From germline, CDR1 is SGDLS and CDR2 YYNGEE. CDR3 DNA sequence: TGTGCCAGCAGCCGGACGGGCGCCTACGAGCAGTACTTC. Residues: CASSRTGAYEQYF.

This clone was recorded only once. V is TRBV6-1 and J is TRBJ2-2; D is perhaps TRBD2 (6 bases). This CDR3 contains 15 residues. CDR1 and CDR2 (germline): MNHNS, SASEGT. V lost 3 bases and J lost 3, with 11 bases in between. The CDR3 nucleotides read TGTGCCAGCAGTGAGCTAGCGCGATACACCGGGGAGCTGTTTTTT. It specifies CASSELARYTGELFF.

The chain uses TRBV28 and TRBJ1-1, with D possibly being TRBD1 (5 bases). Trimming left V 5 bases short and J 0 bases short, with 13 bases between. CDR3 length equals 15 residues. CDR1 is MDHEN and CDR2 is SYDVKM in the germline V gene. The CDR3 region has the DNA TGTGCCAGCAGTCGACTGGGACTCCTGAACACTGAAGCTTTCTTT. It is translated as CASSRLGLLNTEAFF.